What follows describes a single T cell receptor beta chain. Its antigen is not identified. These data belong to a study of blood T cells in healthy people across ages. For the study at large: Capture by template switching was about one barcoded beta molecule per two T cells.

General observations from the study: Expanded clonotype changes were possibly confounded by unknown donor CMV status.

The second PCR ran roughly 6 to 11 cycles with a sample-barcoded 5' primer and J-beta primers. TCRdb independently ran MiXCR on the 5' RACE reads; one entry per CDR3 protein. The repertoire holds about 670,000 distinct CDR3 sequences, with approximately 52% as singletons. The CDR3 covers 13 residues. Trimming stripped 6 bases from V and 5 bases from J, with 11 bases between. Looked up from germline, CDR1 is MNHEY and CDR2 is SMNVEV (reference sequence). Healthy Caucasian individuals from Russia aged about 6 to 95 were enrolled as donors. PBMCs, at least 7 million per sample, were isolated. This TCR came from an elderly woman in good health. The V call is TRBV27, the J call TRBJ2-1, with D possibly being TRBD1 or TRBD2 (6 bases each). Sequencing was carried out using blood. DNA of the CDR3: TGTGCCAGCAGGGGACGGGGGCACAATGAGCAGTTCTTC. Its translation is CASRGRGHNEQFF.